These 32 T cell receptor beta chains originate from one sample sequenced in a study of T cells in Graves' hyperthyroidism and ophthalmopathy. RNA transcripts served as the template for amplifying TCR beta CDR3 regions. When the TCR CDR3 underwent first-round RT-PCR, the HTBI primer set was used. In TCRdb, the multiplex PCR reads were re-called with MiXCR into one record per CDR3 protein. The sample records 40,000 to 55,000 distinct CDR3 sequences, approximately 49% being singletons. Sequenced sample: peripheral blood or thyroid tissue (not recorded which). The receptor set was obtained from a woman in her 50s with Graves' hyperthyroidism.

The V call is TRBV7-9, the J call TRBJ2-5; no definite D call. Germline V gives CDR1 SEHNR, CDR2 FQNEAQ (reference sequence). Trimming cost V 5 bases and J 7 bases, with 14 bases left between them. This CDR3 has 13 residues. The CDR3: CASSPPLPGTQYF. DNA of the CDR3: TGTGCCAGCAGCCCCCCTTTGCCGGGGACCCAGTACTTC.

The genes are TRBV12-3 or TRBV12-4 and TRBJ2-5; D possibly corresponds to TRBD1 (6 bases). The ends were cut back, 6 bases at V and 4 bases at J, with 9 bases in the middle. The CDR3 covers 12 residues. The CDR3 sequence: CASRQGGETQYF. The CDR3 DNA follows: TGTGCCAGCAGACAAGGGGGAGAGACCCAGTACTTC.

Many counts were recorded for this clonotype. V usage is TRBV19 and J usage is TRBJ1-2, with D uncertain. V lost 4 bases and J lost 2, with 11 bases in between. The length of the CDR3 is 14 residues. Germline values: CDR1 LNHDA, CDR2 SQIVND (reference sequence). For the CDR3, the DNA is TGTGCCAGTAGTAAATCGGTCGAGAACTATGGCTACACCTTC. Its translation: CASSKSVENYGYTF.

The chain uses TRBV24-1 and TRBJ2-5; 10 nucleotides align to TRBD2. This CDR3 contains 17 residues. Germline-derived CDR1 and CDR2 are KGHDR and SFDVKD. After removal of 4 bases from V and 1 base from J, the junction contained 8 bases not matched to a gene. The CDR3 sequence: CATSDEGTSDPQETQYF. The DNA for the CDR3 is TGTGCCACCAGTGACGAAGGGACTAGCGACCCCCAAGAGACCCAGTACTTC.

V and J are TRBV29-1 and TRBJ2-5; TRBD2 matches at 11 bases. Per the germline V gene, CDR1 is SQVTM and CDR2 is ANQGSEA. V lost 4 bases, J lost 4 bases, and 8 bases stayed unmatched. This CDR3 is built from 15 residues. DNA for the CDR3: TGCAGCGTTGGTAGAGGACTAGCGGGCAGAGAGACCCAGTACTTC. This gives the protein CSVGRGLAGRETQYF.

This clonotype was seen just once. Its ends do not fully match the called genes, so a read error is possible. V gene TRBV2 combines with J gene TRBJ1-5, with 9 bases aligning to TRBD1. CDR3 length: 13 residues. CDR1 is SNHLY, CDR2 FYNNEI, per germline. The CDR3 reads CASTGQGNQPQHF. The CDR3 coding sequence is TGTGCCAGCACTGGACAGGGGAATCAGCCCCAGCATTTC. The full variable domain, with the rest looked up from reference TRBV2 and TRBJ1-5, is EPEVTQTPSHQVTQMGQEVILRCVPISNHLYFYWYRQILGQKVEFLVSFYNNEISEKSEIFDDQFSVERPDGSNFTLKIRSTKLEDSAMYFCASTGQGNQPQHFGDGTRLSIL.

Only a few counts were recorded for this clonotype. The V gene is TRBV20-1, the J gene TRBJ2-5; TRBD2 might be the D (6 bases). Trimming shortened V by 3 bases and J by 5 bases, and 10 bases separated the two germline ends. Per germline, CDR1 DFQATT and CDR2 SNEGSKA (reference sequence). The CDR3 spans 12 residues. The CDR3: CSARAGRETQYF. The CDR3 DNA reads TGCAGTGCTAGGGCTGGGAGGGAGACCCAGTACTTC.

There are a few counts of this clonotype. This chain links TRBV5-4 with TRBJ2-6, with D possibly TRBD2 on 7 matching bases. Germline V gene data show CDR1 as SGHNT and CDR2 as YYREEE (reference sequence). V was cut by 5 bases and J by 2 bases, with 11 bases left in between. CDR3 length: 15 residues. CDR3 loop: CASRTGGTGANVLTF. The CDR3 bases are TGTGCCAGCAGGACGGGGGGCACTGGGGCCAACGTCCTGACTTTC.

This clonotype was counted ten times or more. The chain employs TRBV27 and TRBJ1-2; D gene ambiguous. The germline CDR1 and CDR2 sequences are MNHEY and SMNVEV (reference sequence). V was shortened by 4 bases and J by 2 bases, with 8 bases between the two germline ends. The CDR3 is 13 amino acids. CDR3 nucleotides: TGTGCCAGCAGTTGGGCAGCGAACTATGGCTACACCTTC. Translation gives CASSWAANYGYTF.

This clonotype came up many times. Germline is not matched at one junction end, which may reflect a read error. V gene TRBV2 combines with J gene TRBJ2-7, with D perhaps matching TRBD2 (5 bases). The length of the CDR3 is 12 residues. Germline V CDR1 and CDR2: SNHLY, FYNNEI. The CDR3 loop is CASSEEETTVHF. In DNA form, the CDR3 reads TGTGCCAGCAGTGAGGAGGAGACGACGGTGCACTTC.

The CDR3 loop reads CASSSPGTAGGETQYF. CDR3 nucleotides: TGTGCCAGCAGTTCCCCCGGGACAGCTGGGGGTGAGACCCAGTACTTC. The chain recombines TRBV7-2 with TRBJ2-5; 7 nucleotides align to TRBD1. CDR1 SGHTA and CDR2 FQGNSA come from the germline V gene. The length of the CDR3 is 16 residues. The trim removed 6 bases at V and 5 bases at J, leaving 15 bases unmatched.

The chain recombines TRBV20-1 with TRBJ2-5; TRBD2 agrees at 7 bases. CDR3 length equals 16 residues. The V segment lost 0 bases and the J segment 0 bases; nucleotides outside the gene matches: 7. Looked up from germline, CDR1 is DFQATT and CDR2 is SNEGSKA (reference sequence). The CDR3 loop reads CSARDAGVTDQETQYF. The CDR3, as DNA: TGCAGTGCTAGAGATGCGGGAGTTACCGACCAAGAGACCCAGTACTTC.

J is TRBJ1-1 and V is TRBV15, with 12 bases that match TRBD1. The length of the CDR3 is 15 residues. The V segment lost 3 bases and the J segment 6 bases; nucleotides outside the gene matches: 5. Germline CDR1 LNHNV, CDR2 YYDKDF (reference sequence). The CDR3 region has the DNA TGTGCCACCAGCAGCCGGGACAGGGGGCAGCCTGAAGCTTTCTTT. Residues: CATSSRDRGQPEAFF.

This chain connects TRBV29-1 to TRBJ1-2; 7 nucleotides line up with TRBD1. The germline gives CDR1 SQVTM, CDR2 ANQGSEA. This CDR3 is built from 12 residues. Germline trimming cut 4 bases from V and 5 bases from J; bases unmatched to any gene: 4. CDR3 DNA: TGCAGCGTTGGACAGGGATTGTATGGCTACACCTTC. Translated: CSVGQGLYGYTF.

This clonotype was observed at least ten times. The V and J genes are TRBV20-1 and TRBJ1-1; D is uncertain. The V gene's germline CDR1 is DFQATT and CDR2 SNEGSKA (reference sequence). V lost 2 bases and J lost 1, with 8 bases in between. CDR3 length: 13 amino acids. Here the CDR3 reads CSARSRANTEAFF. The CDR3 DNA reads TGCAGTGCTAGATCCCGGGCGAACACTGAAGCTTTCTTT.

The genes are TRBV20-1 and TRBJ2-5, with TRBD2 matching 11 bases. The CDR3 totals 14 residues. The V gene's germline CDR1 is DFQATT and CDR2 SNEGSKA (reference sequence). With 5 bases clipped from V and 3 bases from J, the junction kept 5 bases outside the gene matches. CDR3 coding DNA: TGCAGTGCTCCTACTAGCGGGAGCGAAGAGACCCAGTACTTC. Protein product: CSAPTSGSEETQYF.

The gene calls are TRBV5-1 and TRBJ2-7; 10 bases line up with TRBD2. The CDR3 extends over 15 amino acids. Germline-derived CDR1 and CDR2 are SGHRS and YFSETQ. With V trimmed by 0 bases and J by 5 bases, 5 bases remained unmatched. The CDR3 bases are TGCGCCAGCAGCTTGGTGGCTAGCGGGAGTCACGAGCAGTACTTC. Its translation is CASSLVASGSHEQYF.

This clonotype was seen at least ten times. The CDR3 loop reads CASSLDSPGDQPQHF. The CDR3 region has the DNA TGTGCCAGCAGCTTAGACTCCCCAGGTGATCAGCCCCAGCATTTT. V is TRBV7-9 and J is TRBJ1-5; D not certain. Germline loops: CDR1 SEHNR, CDR2 FQNEAQ (reference sequence). The CDR3 is 15 residues long. Trimming shortened V by 1 base and J by 5 bases, and 12 bases separated the two germline ends.

This clonotype came up many times. V gene TRBV7-3 combines with J gene TRBJ2-2; 14 positions match TRBD2. The CDR3 is 16 amino acids. The germline V gene has CDR1 SGHTA and CDR2 FQGTGA. Unmatched junction bases numbered 1, after V lost 4 bases and J lost 3 bases. The CDR3 DNA follows: TGTGCCAGCAGCTCGGGACTAGCGGGAGACACCGGGGAGCTGTTTTTT. Translating it yields CASSSGLAGDTGELFF.

A word on this clonotype: The missing conserved phenylalanine or tryptophan at the end of this CDR3 makes a read error likely. No DNA is shown, since the ends of the CDR3 on it are uncertain; the CDR3 is the one TCRdb lists. The chain couples TRBV20-1 to TRBJ1-4; the table's D call of TRBD1 was not tested on the DNA. The germline V gene encodes CDR1 DFQATT and CDR2 SNEGSKA (reference sequence). 12 amino acids form the CDR3, both terminal residues included. CDR3 residues: CSARSFRDRIDY.

V usage is TRBV7-3 and J usage is TRBJ2-2, with 8 positions matching TRBD2. CDR3 length equals 18 residues. From germline, CDR1 is SGHTA and CDR2 FQGTGA. V gave up 5 bases and J gave up 4 bases; unmatched junction bases: 15. The CDR3 bases are TGTGCCAGCAGCCTATACCCGGGGAGCGGGAGAGGCACCGGGGAGCTGTTTTTT. This encodes CASSLYPGSGRGTGELFF. Looking up the rest from reference TRBV7-3 and TRBJ2-2 gives the full variable domain: GAGVSQTPSNKVTEKGKYVELRCDPISGHTALYWYRQSLGQGPEFLIYFQGTGAADDSGLPNDRFFAVRPEGSVSTLKIQRTERGDSAVYLCASSLYPGSGRGTGELFFGEGSRLTVL.

Written as DNA, the CDR3 is TGTGCCTCGACGGGGACAGGGTTATTACAGCCCCAGCATTTT. It encodes CASTGTGLLQPQHF. V gene TRBV2 combines with J gene TRBJ1-5; 9 bases match TRBD1. This CDR3 is built from 14 residues. Germline lookup yields CDR1 SNHLY and CDR2 FYNNEI. With V trimmed by 11 bases and J by 7 bases, 12 bases remained unmatched.

This clonotype was seen repeatedly, ten times or more. CDR3 residues: CASSTAGVKGTQYF. Here the CDR3 DNA reads TGCGCCAGCAGCACGGCGGGAGTGAAGGGTACGCAGTATTTT. This sequence joins TRBV5-1 and TRBJ2-3; 7 bases are shared with TRBD2. Germline CDR1 is SGHRS and CDR2 is YFSETQ. V lost 4 bases to trimming and J lost 8 bases; unmatched junction nucleotides: 10. This CDR3 comprises 14 residues.

A single count supports this clonotype. The chain carries TRBV7-3 and TRBJ2-7; no clear D gene. CDR1 is SGHTA, CDR2 FQGTGA, per germline. CDR3 size: 14 residues. Trimming stripped 5 bases from V and 3 bases from J, with 14 bases between. CDR3 protein: CASSVGMSRYEQYF. The CDR3 nucleotides read TGTGCCAGCAGCGTCGGCATGTCACGCTACGAGCAGTACTTC.

The genes are TRBV7-3 and TRBJ2-7, with 8 bases matching TRBD1. The CDR3 is 13 amino acids. With 4 bases clipped from V and 3 bases from J, the junction kept 2 bases outside the gene matches. The germline V gene has CDR1 SGHTA and CDR2 FQGTGA. CDR3 DNA sequence: TGTGCCAGCAGCTGGGACAGGTACTACGAGCAGTACTTC. This codes for CASSWDRYYEQYF.

The chain uses TRBV7-8 and TRBJ1-2; 9 bases line up with TRBD1. Germline V gives CDR1 SGHVS, CDR2 FQNEAQ. V was pared by 3 bases and J by 8 bases, with 7 bases of the junction left unmatched. The CDR3 runs 14 residues. CDR3 loop: CASSFPGTGQGYTF. In nucleotides, the CDR3 is TGTGCCAGCAGCTTCCCCGGGACAGGGCAGGGCTACACCTTC.

With respect to this clonotype: It may be a read error: a sequence one base away is much more abundant. J is TRBJ1-4 and V is TRBV12-3 or TRBV12-4; possibly TRBD1 for D (6 bases). This CDR3 contains 15 residues. CDR3 loop: CASSFYSGKGEKLLF. The CDR3 bases are TGTGCCAGCAGTTTTTATTCAGGGAAGGGGGAAAAACTGCTTTTT.

This clonotype was recorded at least ten times. The DNA for the CDR3 is TGCAGTGCTTACCCGAACACCGGGGAGCTGTTTTTT. As protein: CSAYPNTGELFF. V is TRBV20-1 and J is TRBJ2-2; D ambiguous. Per germline, CDR1 DFQATT and CDR2 SNEGSKA (reference sequence). Deletions cut 5 bases from V and 0 bases from J, with 4 bases between. There are 12 residues in the CDR3.

This clonotype was observed a handful of times. The V gene is TRBV27, the J gene TRBJ2-3, with a tentative D call TRBD1 (5 bases). The CDR3 totals 15 residues. Germline loops: CDR1 MNHEY, CDR2 SMNVEV (reference sequence). With 7 bases removed from V and 2 bases from J, the gap between germline ends came to 16 bases. CDR3 sequence: CASMDTGRATDTQYF. CDR3 DNA: TGTGCCAGCATGGACACCGGCAGGGCCACAGATACGCAGTATTTT.

Comments on this clonotype: The limits of the CDR3 on the DNA are not certain, so only TCRdb's listed CDR3 is given. The chain carries TRBV7-8 and TRBJ2-7; the table assigns TRBD2, which was not confirmed against the DNA. The CDR3 is 20 amino acids long, termini counted. Germline V CDR1 and CDR2: SGHVS, FQNEAQ. CDR3 sequence: CASSIYLCSVERDRAVGQYF.

In the case of this clonotype: The CDR3 ends on some other residue instead of the conserved phenylalanine or tryptophan, so this is likely a read error. The limits of the CDR3 on the DNA are not certain, so only TCRdb's listed CDR3 is given. The rearrangement links TRBV2 to TRBJ2-7. The CDR3 is 11 amino acids in total, end residues counted. Germline CDR1 and CDR2: SNHLY and FYNNEI. CDR3 residues: CASSPDGIALA.

This rearrangement joins TRBV20-1 to TRBJ2-7; 7 bases are a match to TRBD1. J lost 4 bases, V lost 3 bases, and 6 bases had no gene match. Germline assignment: CDR1 DFQATT and CDR2 SNEGSKA (reference sequence). The CDR3 length is 13 residues. The CDR3 bases are TGCAGTGCTAGCCCCGGACAGGCGTACGAGCAGTACTTC. It is translated as CSASPGQAYEQYF.